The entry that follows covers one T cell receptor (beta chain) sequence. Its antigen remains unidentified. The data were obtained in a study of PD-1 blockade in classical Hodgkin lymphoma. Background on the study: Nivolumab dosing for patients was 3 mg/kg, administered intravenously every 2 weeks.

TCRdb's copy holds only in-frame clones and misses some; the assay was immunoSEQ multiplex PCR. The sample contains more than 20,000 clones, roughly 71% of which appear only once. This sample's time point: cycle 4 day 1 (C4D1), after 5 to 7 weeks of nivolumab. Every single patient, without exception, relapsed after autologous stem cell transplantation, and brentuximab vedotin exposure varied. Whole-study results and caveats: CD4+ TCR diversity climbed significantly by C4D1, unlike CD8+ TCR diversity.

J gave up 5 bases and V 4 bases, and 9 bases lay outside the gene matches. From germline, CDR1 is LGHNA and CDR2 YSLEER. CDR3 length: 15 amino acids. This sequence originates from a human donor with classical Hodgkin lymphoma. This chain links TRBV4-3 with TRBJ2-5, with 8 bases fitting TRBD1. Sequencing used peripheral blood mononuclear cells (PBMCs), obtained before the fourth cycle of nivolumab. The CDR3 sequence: CASSRNRGFGETQYF. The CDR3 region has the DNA TGCGCCAGCAGCCGGAACAGGGGGTTCGGGGAGACCCAGTACTTC.